One sample yielded the 11 T cell receptor beta chains listed below, sequenced in a study of CD8 T cells in Susac syndrome. Random hexamers were used to reverse transcribe the RNA input (about 0.5 to 1 ug). TCRdb analysed the immunoSEQ multiplex PCR reads with MiXCR anew, one entry per CDR3 protein. Of 180,000 or so distinct CDR3 sequences listed, 85% to 95% are singletons. Sequencing was done on a sample of CD4+ T cells from PBMCs. The receptors originated from a human donor in good health.

The rearrangement links TRBV6-1 to TRBJ2-5; 12 bases are a match to TRBD2. Germline-derived CDR1 and CDR2 are MNHNS and SASEGT. The CDR3 is 16 amino acids. V shed 7 bases, J shed 0 bases, and the junction held 6 bases outside the gene matches. This chain's CDR3 is CASTPRLAGDQETQYF. In nucleotides, the CDR3 is TGTGCCAGCACCCCGCGACTAGCGGGAGACCAAGAGACCCAGTACTTC.

CDR3 residues: CASTRTGYSNQPQHF. The CDR3, as DNA: TGTGCCAGTACCCGGACAGGCTATAGCAATCAGCCCCAGCATTTT. The genes are TRBV19 and TRBJ1-5; TRBD1 aligns across 7 bases. The V segment lost 7 bases and the J segment 0 bases; nucleotides outside the gene matches: 6. CDR1 and CDR2 (germline): LNHDA, SQIVND (reference sequence). This CDR3 is built from 15 residues.

This chain joins TRBV29-1 and TRBJ2-3; the match to TRBD2 covers 8 bases. Trimming took 0 bases from V and 2 from J; bases not matched to a gene: 1. This CDR3 spans 14 amino acids. The germline V gene encodes CDR1 SQVTM and CDR2 ANQGSEA. The CDR3 spells CSVEEAGVTDTQYF. The DNA of the CDR3 is TGCAGCGTTGAAGAAGCGGGAGTCACAGATACGCAGTATTTT.

The chain links TRBV13 to TRBJ2-2; 7 bases line up with TRBD2. The CDR3 is 16 amino acids. Germline lookup yields CDR1 PRHDT and CDR2 FYEKMQ (reference sequence). V dropped 4 bases and J dropped 4; count of bases not matched to a gene: 9. The CDR3 region is CASSSRGAGPTGELFF. As DNA, the CDR3 is TGTGCCAGCAGCTCTCGAGGAGCGGGGCCCACCGGGGAGCTGTTTTTT. The whole variable domain, remainder taken from reference TRBV13 and TRBJ2-2, is AAGVIQSPRHLIKEKRETATLKCYPIPRHDTVYWYQQGPGQDPQFLISFYEKMQSDKGSIPDRFSAQQFSDYHSELNMSSLELGDSALYFCASSSRGAGPTGELFFGEGSRLTVL.

The genes are TRBV29-1 and TRBJ1-1; TRBD1 agrees at 8 bases. The CDR3 sequence is 12 residues long. CDR1 is SQVTM and CDR2 is ANQGSEA in the germline V gene. The V segment lost 7 bases and the J segment 3 bases; nucleotides outside the gene matches: 4. CDR3 nucleotide sequence: TGCAGCGCCAACAGGGGGGACACTGAAGCTTTCTTT. Amino acids: CSANRGDTEAFF.

The CDR3 nucleotides read TGTGCCAGCAGTCAGGACAGGGGCACAGATACGCAGTATTTT. As protein: CASSQDRGTDTQYF. This chain links TRBV6-5 with TRBJ2-3; the match to TRBD1 covers 8 bases. Germline assignment: CDR1 MNHEY and CDR2 SVGAGI. The V gene end was trimmed by 5 bases and the J gene end by 1 base; junction bases not matched to a gene: 2. The CDR3 is 14 amino acids.

V gene TRBV4-3 combines with J gene TRBJ1-1, with D perhaps TRBD1 (5 bases). The germline V gene encodes CDR1 LGHNA and CDR2 YSLEER. Trimming took off 0 bases at V and 3 bases at J, with 11 bases between the two ends. The CDR3 totals 15 residues. In DNA form, the CDR3 reads TGCGCCAGCAGCCAAGAATCAGGGAGGGACACTGAAGCTTTCTTT. It yields the protein CASSQESGRDTEAFF.

The chain couples TRBV24-1 to TRBJ1-2; D not resolved. The CDR3 runs to 15 residues. V lost 4 bases and J 8 bases, leaving 19 bases between the germline ends. The germline V gene encodes CDR1 KGHDR and CDR2 SFDVKD. CDR3 in amino acids: CATSDTWALWNGYTF. CDR3 in DNA: TGTGCCACCAGTGACACGTGGGCTCTATGGAACGGCTACACCTTC.

The chain couples TRBV6-1 to TRBJ2-1; maybe TRBD2 (7 bases). CDR3 length equals 16 residues. Trimming cost V 5 bases and J 4 bases, with 18 bases left between them. Germline-derived CDR1 and CDR2 are MNHNS and SASEGT. In nucleotides, the CDR3 is TGTGCCAGCAGTCAGTTGACGGGGGGCATATACAATGAGCAGTTCTTC. This gives the protein CASSQLTGGIYNEQFF.

The V and J genes are TRBV24-1 and TRBJ1-1; a weak D match, TRBD1 (6 bases). This CDR3 spans 13 amino acids. In germline, CDR1 is KGHDR, CDR2 SFDVKD. Trimming took off 9 bases at V and 0 bases at J, with 10 bases between the two ends. The CDR3 loop is CATSDSLNTEAFF. For the CDR3, the DNA is TGTGCCACCTCGGACAGCCTGAACACTGAAGCTTTCTTT.

The chain recombines TRBV20-1 with TRBJ2-7, with a tentative D call TRBD2 (6 bases). The V gene lost 7 bases and the J gene lost 4 bases, with 17 bases spanning the gap. This CDR3 region has 13 residues. CDR1 and CDR2 from the germline V gene are DFQATT and SNEGSKA (reference sequence). The chain's CDR3 is CSGLSEGQYEQYV. CDR3 DNA sequence: TGCAGTGGTCTCTCGGAGGGCCAATACGAGCAGTACGTC.